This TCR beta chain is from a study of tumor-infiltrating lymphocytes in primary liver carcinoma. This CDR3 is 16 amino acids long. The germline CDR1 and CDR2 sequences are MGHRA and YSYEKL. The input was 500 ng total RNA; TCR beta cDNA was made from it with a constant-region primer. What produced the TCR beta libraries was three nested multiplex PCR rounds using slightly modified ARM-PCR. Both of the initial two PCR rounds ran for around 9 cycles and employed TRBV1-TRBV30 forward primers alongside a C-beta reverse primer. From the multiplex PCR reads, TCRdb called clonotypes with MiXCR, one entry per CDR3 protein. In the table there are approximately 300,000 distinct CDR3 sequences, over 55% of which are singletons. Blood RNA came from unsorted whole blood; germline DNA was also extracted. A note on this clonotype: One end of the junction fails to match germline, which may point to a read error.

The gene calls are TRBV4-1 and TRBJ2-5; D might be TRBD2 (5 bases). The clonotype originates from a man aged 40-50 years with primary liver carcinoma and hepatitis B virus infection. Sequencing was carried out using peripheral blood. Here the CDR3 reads CASSQDATTGQETLYF. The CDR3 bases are TGCGCCAGCAGCCAGGATGCGACTACCGGGCAAGAGACCCTGTACTTC.